This TCR beta chain was captured in a study of a mutant IDH1 vaccine in newly diagnosed glioma. Study background: The study gave patients eight vaccinations in weeks 1, 3, 5, 7, 11, 15, 19, 23. Commencement of vaccination occurred 4-6 weeks following radiotherapy alone, or concurrently with temozolomide cycles.

Germline CDR1 GTSNPN, CDR2 SVGIG (reference sequence). This CDR3 comprises 14 residues. In regard to this clone: Its antigen is currently unknown. One end of the junction does not line up with germline, which may come from a read error.

Profiled with immunoSEQ multiplex PCR; TCRdb holds only in-frame clones, not every one. This sample has approximately 38,000 clones, with roughly 85% found just once. Time point of the sample: week 5, during vaccination. Every vaccination contained 300 ug of the mutant IDH1 20-mer peptide and was paired with topical imiquimod. The origin of this receptor is a man between 40 and 49 years old with glioma. The sequencing here drew on PBMCs, taken from a glioma patient whose treatment included an IDH1 peptide vaccine. The gene calls are TRBV30 and TRBJ2-7; D gene uncertain. Written as DNA, the CDR3 is TGTGCCTGGGGTGTGTTGGGCACCTCCTACGAGCAGTACTTC. Its protein is CAWGVLGTSYEQYF.